A selection of T cell receptor beta chains follows, all from one sample in a study of T cell changes during pregnancy in multiple sclerosis. TCRdb's copy holds only in-frame clones and misses some; the assay was immunoSEQ multiplex PCR. The sample records around 45,000 clones, approximately 92% being singletons. Specimen: CD4+ T cells from peripheral blood mononuclear cells, collected before pregnancy. Receptor source: a female donor with multiple sclerosis, enrolled in a pregnancy study. Each CDR3 is given with its conserved first and last residue. The D gene is left open where the match is weak. Not every row has a clone size; where given, it reads once, few, many or a size class.

cdr3_length	d_call	v_call	clone_size	j_call	cdr3_aa	cdr3_nt
14	TRBD1	TRBV15	-	TRBJ1-2	CATSRGGTDYGYTF	TGTGCCACCAGCAGAGGGGGGACAGACTATGGCTACACCTTC
14	TRBD1	TRBV9	-	TRBJ2-7	CASSIGTGGYEQYF	TGTGCCAGCAGCATCGGGACAGGGGGCTACGAGCAGTACTTC
14	TRBD1	TRBV2	-	TRBJ1-1	CASSSTGGRTEAFF	TGTGCCAGCAGTTCGACAGGGGGGCGGACTGAAGCTTTCTTT
16	-	TRBV5-1	-	TRBJ2-2	CASSLGAGIDTGELFF	TGCGCCAGCAGCTTGGGGGCAGGGATCGACACCGGGGAGCTGTTTTTT
16	TRBD2	TRBV9	-	TRBJ2-5	CASSVLGGASGETQYF	TGTGCCAGCAGCGTACTCGGGGGGGCCTCGGGCGAGACCCAGTACTTC
14	TRBD1	TRBV11-2	once	TRBJ2-5	CASSSGTVQETQYF	TGTGCCAGCAGCAGTGGGACAGTTCAAGAGACCCAGTACTTC
17	-	TRBV28	-	TRBJ1-1	CASPPRLRQSMNTEAFF	TGTGCCAGCCCTCCTAGACTTAGACAGTCCATGAACACTGAAGCTTTCTTT
15	TRBD1	TRBV5-1	-	TRBJ1-2	CASSLGQGRVYGYTF	TGCGCCAGCAGCTTGGGACAGGGGAGGGTCTATGGCTACACCTTC
14	-	TRBV18	-	TRBJ1-1	CASSPSSGNTEAFF	TGTGCCAGCTCACCTTCCTCGGGGAACACTGAAGCTTTCTTT
17	-	TRBV28	-	TRBJ2-6	CASSYGKGVAGANVLTF	TGTGCCAGCAGTTATGGAAAAGGGGTAGCTGGGGCCAACGTCCTGACTTTC
15	-	TRBV2	-	TRBJ1-5	CASSEGTPQGQPQHF	TGTGCCAGCAGTGAAGGGACACCGCAGGGTCAGCCCCAGCATTTT
14	TRBD1	TRBV5-8	-	TRBJ1-2	CASSLTEQGIGYTF	TGTGCCAGCAGCTTGACGGAACAGGGGATCGGCTACACCTTC
17	-	TRBV11-2	-	TRBJ2-7	CASSPVGGTSLRNEQYF	TGTGCCAGCAGCCCCGTGGGGGGAACCTCCCTAAGGAACGAGCAGTACTTC
15	TRBD2	TRBV2	-	TRBJ2-5	CASSQRRGGWETQYF	TGTGCCAGCAGCCAGAGGCGGGGGGGCTGGGAGACCCAGTACTTC
12	-	TRBV2	-	TRBJ2-1	CASRGGLNEQFF	TGTGCCAGCAGGGGGGGTTTAAATGAGCAGTTCTTC
18	TRBD1	TRBV9	-	TRBJ1-6	CASSGANSGTGENSPLHF	TGTGCCAGCAGCGGAGCCAATTCCGGGACAGGGGAAAATTCACCCCTCCACTTT
13	-	TRBV13	-	TRBJ1-2	CASSFRQDYGYTF	TGTGCCAGCAGCTTCAGACAGGACTATGGCTACACCTTC
12	TRBD1	TRBV28	-	TRBJ2-2	CASSLTGEELFF	TGTGCCAGCAGTTTAACAGGGGAAGAGCTGTTTTTT
19	-	TRBV7-2	-	TRBJ2-1	CASSLRRAAGGYSYNEQFF	TGTGCCAGCAGCTTACGTCGGGCGGCGGGCGGTTACTCCTACAATGAGCAGTTCTTC
15	TRBD2	TRBV6-1	-	TRBJ2-3	CATGTSGRATDTQYF	TGTGCCACAGGGACTAGCGGGAGGGCCACAGATACGCAGTATTTT
14	-	TRBV5-1	once	TRBJ1-3	CASSLTGVGNTIYF	TGCGCCAGCAGCTTGACGGGGGTTGGAAACACCATATATTTT
16	TRBD2	TRBV5-5	-	TRBJ2-7	CASSLGMERGGGEQYF	TGTGCCAGCAGCTTGGGGATGGAGCGGGGGGGAGGCGAGCAGTACTTC
14	TRBD1	TRBV5-6	-	TRBJ2-5	CASSVRQGWETQYF	TGTGCCAGCAGTGTTCGACAGGGTTGGGAGACCCAGTACTTC
16	TRBD2	TRBV5-1	-	TRBJ2-7	CASSSRTSGGFLEQYF	TGCGCCAGCAGCTCCAGGACTAGCGGAGGATTCTTGGAGCAGTACTTC
14	-	TRBV27	-	TRBJ2-3	CASSPLDSKDTQYF	TGTGCCAGCAGTCCTTTGGACAGCAAAGATACGCAGTATTTT
14	-	TRBV18	once	TRBJ2-7	CASSPPDRIYEQYF	TGTGCCAGCTCACCACCCGACAGGATCTACGAGCAGTACTTC
13	TRBD1	TRBV29-1	-	TRBJ1-2	CSVLTGVGNGYTF	TGCAGCGTTTTGACAGGGGTGGGGAATGGCTACACCTTC
13	-	TRBV5-4	-	TRBJ2-7	CASSIAGVDEQYF	TGTGCCAGCAGCATTGCAGGGGTTGACGAGCAGTACTTC
16	-	TRBV4-1	once	TRBJ2-1	CASSQGRGYTNNEQFF	TGCGCCAGCAGCCAAGGTAGAGGCTATACCAACAATGAGCAGTTCTTC
15	TRBD2	TRBV2	-	TRBJ2-1	CASSEGLAGRNEQFF	TGTGCCAGCAGTGAGGGGCTAGCGGGACGTAATGAGCAGTTCTTC
15	TRBD2	TRBV2	once	TRBJ2-7	CASSEGSSGGYEQYF	TGTGCCAGCAGTGAAGGGTCTAGCGGGGGGTACGAGCAGTACTTC
13	-	TRBV7-2	-	TRBJ1-1	CASSLVGHTEAFF	TGTGCCAGCAGCTTAGTGGGGCACACTGAAGCTTTCTTT
14	-	TRBV11-2	-	TRBJ1-2	CASSYRQYNYGYTF	TGTGCCAGCAGCTACCGACAGTATAACTATGGCTACACCTTC
13	-	TRBV9	-	TRBJ1-1	CASSAPKNTEAFF	TGTGCCAGCAGCGCCCCCAAGAACACTGAAGCTTTCTTT
16	TRBD1	TRBV29-1	-	TRBJ1-2	CSAAERQGILSGGYTF	TGCAGCGCCGCTGAAAGACAGGGGATTTTAAGTGGTGGCTACACCTTC
13	-	TRBV7-3	-	TRBJ2-7	CASSLGPSYEQYF	TGTGCCAGCAGCTTAGGCCCCTCCTACGAGCAGTACTTC
12	TRBD1	TRBV18	-	TRBJ2-7	CASSSTGGEQYF	TGTGCCAGCTCCTCGACAGGGGGCGAGCAGTACTTC
16	TRBD1	TRBV19	-	TRBJ1-5	CASRPLRQGLSQPQHF	TGTGCCAGTAGACCCCTAAGACAGGGCCTCAGTCAGCCCCAGCATTTT
13	-	TRBV19	once	TRBJ2-1	CASSIAGLYEQFF	TGTGCCAGTAGTATAGCTGGGCTATATGAGCAGTTCTTC
14	-	TRBV7-3	-	TRBJ1-1	CASSLGGPNTEAFF	TGTGCCAGCAGCTTGGGGGGACCGAACACTGAAGCTTTCTTT
15	-	TRBV5-1	-	TRBJ2-1	CASSSGGAGYNEQFF	TGCGCCAGCAGCTCGGGCGGGGCGGGATACAATGAGCAGTTCTTC
17	-	TRBV4-1	-	TRBJ1-4	CASSQNSVRTGGEKLFF	TGCGCCAGCAGCCAAAATTCAGTCAGGACTGGCGGTGAAAAACTGTTTTTT
13	TRBD1	TRBV6-1	once	TRBJ2-2	CASRGTATGELFF	TGTGCCAGCAGGGGGACAGCCACCGGGGAGCTGTTTTTT
15	TRBD1	TRBV19	-	TRBJ2-7	CASSMGTGWSYEQYF	TGTGCCAGTAGTATGGGGACAGGGTGGAGCTACGAGCAGTACTTC